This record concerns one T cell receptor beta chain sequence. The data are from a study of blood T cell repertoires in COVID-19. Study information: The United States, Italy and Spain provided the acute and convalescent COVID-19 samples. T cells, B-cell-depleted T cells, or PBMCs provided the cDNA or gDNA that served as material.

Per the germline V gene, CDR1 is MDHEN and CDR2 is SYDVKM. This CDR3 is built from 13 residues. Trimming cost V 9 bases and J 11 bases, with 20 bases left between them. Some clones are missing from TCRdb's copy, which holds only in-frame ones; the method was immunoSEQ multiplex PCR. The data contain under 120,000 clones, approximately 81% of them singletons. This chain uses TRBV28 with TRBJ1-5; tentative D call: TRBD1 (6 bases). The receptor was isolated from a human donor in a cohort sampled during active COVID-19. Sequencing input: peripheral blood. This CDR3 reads CASSGARFEAQHF. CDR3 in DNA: TGTGCCAGTTCAGGGGCGCGGTTTGAGGCCCAGCATTTT.